These 21 T cell receptor beta chains were all obtained from the same sample, sequenced in a study of CD8 T cells in Susac syndrome. Random-hexamer reverse transcription was applied to about 0.45 to 1 ug RNA. TCRdb re-derived calls from the immunoSEQ multiplex PCR reads in MiXCR, one entry per CDR3 protein. Altogether 100,000 or so distinct CDR3 sequences are present, around nine tenths being singletons, with the ten largest covering approximately 0.13%. Input material: CD4+ T cells from PBMCs. These receptors were taken from a human donor in good health.

This clonotype was seen once. This rearrangement joins TRBV6-2 or TRBV6-3 to TRBJ2-7; 9 nucleotides match TRBD1. CDR3 size: 16 residues. Germline V lookup: CDR1 MNHEY, CDR2 SVGEGT. The V gene end was trimmed by 6 bases and the J gene end by 0 bases; junction bases not matched to a gene: 9. This CDR3 is CASRPTGTGNSYEQYF. In DNA form, the CDR3 reads TGTGCCAGCAGACCTACCGGGACAGGGAACTCCTACGAGCAGTACTTC.

To note about this clonotype: The junction shows a germline mismatch at one end, possibly a read error. The chain uses TRBV5-6 and TRBJ1-4; 7 nucleotides match TRBD1. CDR3 length: 16 residues. Looked up from germline, CDR1 is SGHDT and CDR2 is YYEEEE. This CDR3 is CVSSFPGGKAEEKLFF. The CDR3 DNA sequence: TGTGTCAGCAGCTTTCCAGGGGGGAAAGCAGAGGAAAAACTGTTTTTT.

J is TRBJ1-1 and V is TRBV5-1, with TRBD1 identical over 8 bases. The junction had 13 bases not matched to a gene; V was cut back by 5 bases and J by 4 bases. This CDR3 is built from 16 residues. Germline CDR1 is SGHRS and CDR2 is YFSETQ. The CDR3 here is CASRVTGGPDGTEAFF. The CDR3 nucleotides are TGCGCCAGCAGGGTTACAGGGGGACCTGATGGCACTGAAGCTTTCTTT.

The CDR3 sequence: CASSAGGPGELFF. DNA for the CDR3: TGTGCCAGCAGCGCTGGGGGGCCCGGGGAGCTGTTTTTT. This sequence joins TRBV5-4 and TRBJ2-2; either TRBD1 or TRBD2 may supply D (6 bases each). V was shortened by 4 bases and J by 6 bases, with 10 bases between the two germline ends. Germline CDR1 reads SGHNT; CDR2 reads YYREEE (reference sequence). This CDR3 has 13 residues.

This clonotype appeared once. The chain recombines TRBV6-2 or TRBV6-3 with TRBJ1-1; D gene unclear. Germline lookup yields CDR1 MNHEY and CDR2 SVGEGT. The CDR3 covers 17 residues. The ends were cut back, 2 bases at V and 1 base at J, with 17 bases in the middle. The CDR3 nucleotides are TGTGCCAGCAGTTACCCGGAGGCGGGTAATTGGAACACTGAAGCTTTCTTT. Amino acid sequence: CASSYPEAGNWNTEAFF.

V usage is TRBV25-1 and J usage is TRBJ2-3, with 7 positions matching TRBD1. Germline CDR1 MGHDK, CDR2 SYGVNS. Trimming cost V 5 bases and J 1 base; bases outside gene matches: 9. The length of the CDR3 is 16 residues. This CDR3 reads CASSLHRGVGTDTQYF. The DNA for the CDR3 is TGTGCCAGCAGTCTCCACAGGGGAGTGGGCACAGATACGCAGTATTTT. Complete variable domain (other parts from reference TRBV25-1 and TRBJ2-3): EADIYQTPRYLVIGTGKKITLECSQTMGHDKMYWYQQDPGMELHLIHYSYGVNSTEKGDLSSESTVSRIRTEHFPLTLESARPSHTSQYLCASSLHRGVGTDTQYFGPGTRLTVL.

The chain links TRBV2 to TRBJ1-1; D is undetermined. With 3 bases removed from V and 0 bases from J, the gap between germline ends came to 5 bases. CDR1 and CDR2 (germline): SNHLY, FYNNEI. The CDR3 contains 13 residues. The CDR3 region is CASSDGMNTEAFF. For the CDR3, the DNA is TGTGCCAGCAGTGACGGTATGAACACTGAAGCTTTCTTT.

This chain joins TRBV25-1 and TRBJ1-2, with TRBD1 matching 9 bases. The V gene's germline CDR1 is MGHDK and CDR2 SYGVNS. With V trimmed by 6 bases and J by 0 bases, 8 bases remained unmatched. The CDR3 covers 16 residues. This CDR3 reads CASRGDRDPANYGYTF. The CDR3 DNA is TGTGCCAGCAGGGGGGACAGGGACCCAGCTAACTATGGCTACACCTTC.

CDR3 region: CASSPERGIKAFF. In nucleotides, the CDR3 is TGTGCCAGCTCACCCGAACGGGGCATTAAAGCTTTCTTT. The chain links TRBV18 to TRBJ1-1, with TRBD1 as a possible D gene (5 bases). The CDR3 length is 13 residues. Germline V gene lookup returns CDR1 KGHSH and CDR2 LQKENI. Trimming cost V 3 bases and J 9 bases, with 14 bases left between them.

V usage is TRBV20-1 and J usage is TRBJ2-1; TRBD2 matches 13 bases. This CDR3 is 16 amino acids long. Germline V gene data show CDR1 as DFQATT and CDR2 as SNEGSKA (reference sequence). J gave up 9 bases and V 5 bases, and 13 bases lay outside the gene matches. In nucleotides, the CDR3 is TGCAGTGCTGGTACCTCCGGGACTAGCGGGATAGGTGAGCAGTTCTTC. It specifies CSAGTSGTSGIGEQFF.

J is TRBJ2-5 and V is TRBV7-6; 7 positions agree with TRBD1. CDR3 length: 14 amino acids. After removal of 7 bases from V and 5 bases from J, the junction contained 10 bases not matched to a gene. Germline assignment: CDR1 SGHVS and CDR2 FNYEAQ. The CDR3 DNA sequence: TGTGCCAGCACCCCACAGGGGATAACTGAGACCCAGTACTTC. Its protein product is CASTPQGITETQYF.

For the CDR3, the DNA is TGTGCCAGCCGGCACAGCACCTACGAGCAGTACTTC. Amino acids: CASRHSTYEQYF. This sequence joins TRBV6-2 or TRBV6-3 and TRBJ2-7; no reliable D call. The CDR3 covers 12 residues. Per the germline V gene, CDR1 is MNHEY and CDR2 is SVGEGT. Trimming removed 8 bases at V and 2 bases at J, with 10 bases between.

The V gene is TRBV2, the J gene TRBJ1-5; maybe TRBD1 (5 bases). Trimming stripped 4 bases from V and 0 bases from J, with 7 bases between. Germline V gene data show CDR1 as SNHLY and CDR2 as FYNNEI. The CDR3 runs to 14 residues. DNA of the CDR3: TGTGCCAGCAGTGGGCAGGGTAGCAATCAGCCCCAGCATTTT. It yields the protein CASSGQGSNQPQHF.

V and J are TRBV11-1 and TRBJ2-7; D may be TRBD1 (6 bases). The V end was cut by 6 bases, the J end by 1 base, with 10 bases between. The germline V gene has CDR1 SGHAT and CDR2 FQDESV (reference sequence). CDR3 length equals 13 residues. The CDR3 sequence is CASSSGVSYEQYF. CDR3 DNA sequence: TGTGCCAGCAGTTCAGGGGTATCCTACGAGCAGTACTTC.

This clonotype was found once. The V gene is TRBV6-2 or TRBV6-3, the J gene TRBJ1-5; D is possibly TRBD1 (5 bases). Trimming took 4 bases from V and 5 from J, leaving 9 bases between them. From germline, CDR1 is MNHEY and CDR2 SVGEGT. This CDR3 has 13 amino acids. This chain's CDR3 is CASSWGRDQPQHF. DNA of the CDR3: TGTGCCAGCAGTTGGGGCAGAGATCAGCCCCAGCATTTT.

The V and J genes are TRBV9 and TRBJ1-1, with no clear D. The length of the CDR3 is 13 residues. Germline V gene data show CDR1 as SGDLS and CDR2 as YYNGEE. Trimming shortened V by 4 bases and J by 6 bases, and 13 bases separated the two germline ends. The DNA for the CDR3 is TGTGCCAGCAGCCTGGGAGGAACATCTGAAGCTTTCTTT. Translated, it gives CASSLGGTSEAFF.

This clonotype appeared a single time. This chain joins TRBV13 and TRBJ2-1; 8 bases fit TRBD2. This CDR3 comprises 16 residues. With 2 bases clipped from V and 1 base from J, the junction kept 4 bases outside the gene matches. Germline V gives CDR1 PRHDT, CDR2 FYEKMQ (reference sequence). CDR3 region: CASSLRRGDSYNEQFF. CDR3 nucleotide sequence: TGTGCCAGCAGCTTAAGGCGGGGGGATTCCTACAATGAGCAGTTCTTC.

The chain couples TRBV7-2 to TRBJ1-2, with 8 bases fitting TRBD1. The junction had 10 bases not matched to a gene; V was cut back by 2 bases and J by 5 bases. Germline-derived CDR1 and CDR2 are SGHTA and FQGNSA. The CDR3 is 16 amino acids. As DNA, the CDR3 is TGTGCCAGCAGCTTATTTAGCCCGGGACAGGATTATGGCTACACCTTC. Protein product: CASSLFSPGQDYGYTF.

The chain is built from TRBV20-1 and TRBJ2-5; possible D gene TRBD2, 7 bases. The V gene lost 4 bases and the J gene lost 4 bases, with 16 bases spanning the gap. Germline CDR1 DFQATT, CDR2 SNEGSKA (reference sequence). The CDR3 is 14 amino acids. Here the CDR3 reads CSATGEGERETQYF. Written as DNA, the CDR3 is TGCAGTGCTACAGGGGAGGGGGAGAGAGAGACCCAGTACTTC.

The chain joins TRBV10-3 to TRBJ2-7; 7 bases match TRBD2. Trimming removed 8 bases from V and 4 bases from J; junction bases left unmatched: 5. The CDR3 runs 12 residues. Germline CDR1 reads ENHRY; CDR2 reads SYGVKD. The CDR3 sequence is CAIGGSRYEQYF. CDR3 nucleotides: TGTGCCATCGGCGGGAGTAGGTACGAGCAGTACTTC.

The rearrangement links TRBV4-3 to TRBJ2-3; 9 bases are a match to TRBD1. CDR1 is LGHNA, CDR2 YSLEER, per germline. V gave up 1 base and J gave up 1 base; unmatched junction bases: 3. The length of the CDR3 is 16 residues. The CDR3 reads CASSQGWTGGTDTQYF. In DNA form, the CDR3 reads TGCGCCAGCAGCCAAGGGTGGACAGGGGGCACAGATACGCAGTATTTT.